This passage covers 15 T cell receptor beta chains from one sample sequenced in a study of early T cells in non-severe SARS-CoV-2 infection (dated by TCRdb to the early 2020s). The library was built by means of 5' RACE. TCRdb shows the sequencer as NextSeq 500. TCRdb cleaned the public reads at Q25 with fastp, built clones with MiXCR and kept in-frame beta chains. Each entry merges the rows of one CDR3 protein and shows their most common DNA and genes. For this sample the table gives about 89,000 distinct CDR3 sequences, of which roughly 14% were detected only once. The ten largest clones add up to 0.58% of the sample. The sample consisted of whole blood. Receptors originate from an adult who was a healthcare worker with PCR-confirmed SARS-CoV-2 infection or an uninfected control (not recorded which).

A few counts support this clonotype. The rearrangement uses TRBV4-1 and TRBJ2-1; TRBD1 agrees at 10 bases. The CDR3 runs 17 residues. Germline CDR1 and CDR2: MGHRA and YSYEKL. J was trimmed by 7 bases and V by 3 bases; bases with no gene match: 12. The CDR3 protein is CASSQVAGTGAFNEQFF. CDR3 coding DNA: TGCGCCAGCAGCCAGGTTGCAGGGACAGGGGCCTTTAATGAGCAGTTCTTC.

In its sample, this clonotype was seen many times. The chain uses TRBV28 and TRBJ2-5, with a possible D match to TRBD2 (7 bases). In germline, CDR1 is MDHEN, CDR2 SYDVKM. The length of the CDR3 is 14 residues. V shed 3 bases and J shed 4 bases, with 12 bases lying between them. The CDR3 loop is CASSFRGAGETQYF. As DNA, the CDR3 is TGTGCCAGCAGTTTCCGGGGGGCAGGAGAGACCCAGTACTTC.

This chain uses TRBV9 with TRBJ2-3; TRBD1 or TRBD2 may be the D gene (5 bases each). The CDR3 is made up of 15 amino acids. The V gene's germline CDR1 is SGDLS and CDR2 YYNGEE. Trimming stripped 4 bases from V and 5 bases from J, with 17 bases between. CDR3 in amino acids: CASSRSGLGEDTQYF. CDR3 nucleotide sequence: TGTGCCAGCAGCCGATCGGGGCTTGGGGAAGATACGCAGTATTTT.

This clonotype was counted ten times or more. The CDR3 DNA reads as TGTGCCAGCAGCTCGAACACCGGGGAGCTGTTTTTT. The encoded protein is CASSSNTGELFF. The V call is TRBV7-9, the J call TRBJ2-2, with D uncertain. Per germline, CDR1 SEHNR and CDR2 FQNEAQ (reference sequence). V dropped 4 bases and J dropped 0 bases, with 0 bases sitting between them. The length of the CDR3 is 12 residues. Based on the CDR3 plus reference TRBV7-9 and TRBJ2-2, the full variable domain is DTGVSQNPRHKITKRGQNVTFRCDPISEHNRLYWYRQTLGQGPEFLTYFQNEAQLEKSRLLSDRFSAERPKGSFSTLEIQRTEQGDSAMYLCASSSNTGELFFGEGSRLTVL.

The chain has TRBV5-4 and TRBJ1-5; TRBD1 might be the D (5 bases). The CDR3 is 16 residues long. V lost 2 bases and J 2 bases, leaving 14 bases between the germline ends. Germline CDR1 SGHNT, CDR2 YYREEE (reference sequence). Here the CDR3 reads CASSFGGVGGNQPQHF. The CDR3 DNA sequence: TGTGCCAGCAGCTTTGGAGGGGTTGGAGGCAATCAGCCCCAGCATTTT.

This clonotype was observed many times. The V call is TRBV6-1, the J call TRBJ2-3; D remains ambiguous. This CDR3 has 12 amino acids. The germline V gene has CDR1 MNHNS and CDR2 SASEGT. Trimming stripped 7 bases from V and 6 bases from J, with 11 bases between. CDR3 in DNA: TGTGCCAGCACATACGTTCGGGATACGCAGTATTTT. Its translation: CASTYVRDTQYF.

The V and J genes are TRBV5-5 and TRBJ2-3, with TRBD1 matching 9 bases. The CDR3 is 15 amino acids. Germline V gene sequence: CDR1 SGHKS, CDR2 YYEKEE (reference sequence). The trim removed 6 bases at V and 4 bases at J, leaving 9 bases unmatched. CDR3 amino acids: CASTLGQGGADTQYF. The CDR3 DNA is TGTGCCAGCACCCTGGGACAGGGTGGAGCAGATACGCAGTATTTT.

This clonotype occurred many times. The chain recombines TRBV10-1 with TRBJ2-2; 7 bases agree with TRBD1. CDR1 WNHNN and CDR2 SYGVQD come from the germline V gene (reference sequence). The CDR3 contains 14 residues. Trimming at V came to 2 bases and at J to 3 bases, leaving 0 bases not matched to a gene. CDR3 nucleotides: TGCGCCAGCAGTGAGAGGGGGCACACCGGGGAGCTGTTTTTT. This translates into CASSERGHTGELFF.

Only a few counts were recorded for this clonotype. This sequence joins TRBV7-9 and TRBJ2-1, with TRBD2 matching over 10 bases. The CDR3 extends over 16 amino acids. CDR1 and CDR2 from the germline V gene are SEHNR and FQNEAQ (reference sequence). V trimming: 1 base; J trimming: 3 bases; junction bases outside the gene matches: 3. DNA of the CDR3: TGTGCCAGCAGCTTAGAAAGCGGGGGGGTCTACAATGAGCAGTTCTTC. Translation gives CASSLESGGVYNEQFF.

The chain is built from TRBV9 and TRBJ2-3; TRBD1 aligns across 8 bases. The V segment lost 2 bases and the J segment 3 bases; nucleotides outside the gene matches: 11. This CDR3 has 17 residues. Germline V lookup: CDR1 SGDLS, CDR2 YYNGEE. The DNA of the CDR3 is TGTGCCAGCAGCGTCGACCGACGGACAGGGCAGACAGATACGCAGTATTTT. Protein sequence: CASSVDRRTGQTDTQYF. Full variable domain (remainder filled in from reference TRBV9 and TRBJ2-3): DSGVTQTPKHLITATGQRVTLRCSPRSGDLSVYWYQQSLDQGLQFLIQYYNGEERAKGNILERFSAQQFPDLHSELNLSSLELGDSALYFCASSVDRRTGQTDTQYFGPGTRLTVL.

The V gene is TRBV11-2, the J gene TRBJ2-3; D unclear. The CDR3 covers 12 residues. Germline V gene data show CDR1 as SGHAT and CDR2 as FQNNGV. V lost 8 bases to trimming and J lost 3 bases, with 9 bases between them. The CDR3, as DNA: TGTGCCAGCGGCAAGGATACAGATACGCAGTATTTT. Translation gives CASGKDTDTQYF.

This clonotype occurred many times. The rearrangement links TRBV5-1 to TRBJ2-5; 9 nucleotides line up with TRBD2. The CDR3 spans 14 residues. Trimming cost V 3 bases and J 4 bases; bases outside gene matches: 4. Per germline, CDR1 SGHRS and CDR2 YFSETQ. In DNA, the CDR3 is TGCGCCAGCAGCTGGGGGACTAGCACAGAGACCCAGTACTTC. Its translation is CASSWGTSTETQYF.

This clonotype showed up just a few times. This chain connects TRBV3-1 to TRBJ1-1; D not resolved. The germline V and J ends were trimmed by 6 bases and 3 bases, with 14 bases remaining between them. The CDR3 sequence is 14 residues long. Germline V gives CDR1 LGHDT, CDR2 YNNKEL (reference sequence). The chain's CDR3 is CASRMSNGDTEAFF. DNA of the CDR3: TGTGCCAGCAGAATGTCAAATGGGGACACTGAAGCTTTCTTT.

The chain joins TRBV3-1 to TRBJ2-6, with a possible D match to TRBD1 (5 bases). CDR1 and CDR2 from the germline V gene are LGHDT and YNNKEL (reference sequence). V was clipped by 0 bases and J by 0 bases, with 15 bases between them. The CDR3 spans 19 residues. The CDR3 spells CASSQDRGHRSSGANVLTF. As DNA, the CDR3 is TGTGCCAGCAGCCAAGATCGCGGACATAGGAGCTCTGGGGCCAACGTCCTGACTTTC.

This clonotype was counted a few times. The genes are TRBV7-2 and TRBJ1-2; 8 positions agree with TRBD1. CDR1 and CDR2 (germline): SGHTA, FQGNSA. The CDR3 totals 17 residues. V lost 1 base, J lost 4 bases, and 11 bases stayed unmatched. The CDR3 nucleotides read TGTGCCAGCAGCTTAGACTTAAACAGGGGGAGTAGCTATGGCTACACCTTC. Translation gives CASSLDLNRGSSYGYTF.